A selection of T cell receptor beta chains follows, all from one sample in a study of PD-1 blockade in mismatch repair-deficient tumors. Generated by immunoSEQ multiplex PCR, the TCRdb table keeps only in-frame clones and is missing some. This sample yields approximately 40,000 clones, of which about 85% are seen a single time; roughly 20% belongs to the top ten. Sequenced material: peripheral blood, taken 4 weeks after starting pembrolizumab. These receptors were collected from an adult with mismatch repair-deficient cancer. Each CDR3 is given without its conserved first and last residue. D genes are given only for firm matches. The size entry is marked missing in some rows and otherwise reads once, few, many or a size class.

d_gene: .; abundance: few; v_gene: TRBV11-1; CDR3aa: ASSLFAGFNTDTQY
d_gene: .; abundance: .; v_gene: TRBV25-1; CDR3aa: ASLGLAQETQY
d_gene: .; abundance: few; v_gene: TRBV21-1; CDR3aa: ASSKGGLYEQY
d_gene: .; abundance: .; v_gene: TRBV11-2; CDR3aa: ASSLDFADEQF
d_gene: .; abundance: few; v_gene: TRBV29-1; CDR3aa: SGRKNGGYT
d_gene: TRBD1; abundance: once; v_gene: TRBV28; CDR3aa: ASSLYTGGRYEQY
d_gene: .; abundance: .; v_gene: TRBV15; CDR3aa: ATSREGTNTGELF
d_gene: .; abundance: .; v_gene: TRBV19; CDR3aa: ASSISGVGSGNTIY
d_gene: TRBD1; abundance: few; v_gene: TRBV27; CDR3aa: ASSLWTGGTQY
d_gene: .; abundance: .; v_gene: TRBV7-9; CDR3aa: ASSLANYRASLSTDTQY
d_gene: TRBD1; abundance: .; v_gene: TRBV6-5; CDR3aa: ASSSLTPGGYGYT
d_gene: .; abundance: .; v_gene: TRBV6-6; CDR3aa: ASSYPFGRVQH
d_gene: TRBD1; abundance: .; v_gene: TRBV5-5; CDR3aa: ASSTTGSYEQY
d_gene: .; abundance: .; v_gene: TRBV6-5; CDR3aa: ASSTARNTEAF
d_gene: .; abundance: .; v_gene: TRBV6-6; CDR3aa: ASSYGVTEAF
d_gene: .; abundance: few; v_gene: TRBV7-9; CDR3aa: ASSLTAEAF
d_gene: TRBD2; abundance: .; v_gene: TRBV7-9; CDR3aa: ASTPAHLKAGGRYEQY
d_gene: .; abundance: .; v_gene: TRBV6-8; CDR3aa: ASSEDGSVYEQY
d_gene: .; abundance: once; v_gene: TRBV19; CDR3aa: ASRRAATNEKLF
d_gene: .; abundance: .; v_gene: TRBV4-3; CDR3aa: ASSPSGSPFNVLT
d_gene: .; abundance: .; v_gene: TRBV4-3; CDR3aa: ASSQVWGRYEQF
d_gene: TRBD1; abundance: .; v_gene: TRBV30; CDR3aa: AWVGQGRDYEQY
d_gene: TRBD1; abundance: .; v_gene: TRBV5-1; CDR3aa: ASSSKTGTGSYNEQF
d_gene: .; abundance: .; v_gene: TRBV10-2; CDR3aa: ASSAPDRQETQY
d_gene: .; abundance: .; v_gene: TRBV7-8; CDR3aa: ASSFRGPNTEAF
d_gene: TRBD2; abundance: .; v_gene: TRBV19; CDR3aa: ASTMWGLAGGANTGELF
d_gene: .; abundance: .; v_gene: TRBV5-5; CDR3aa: ASSPWRGRTLKETQY
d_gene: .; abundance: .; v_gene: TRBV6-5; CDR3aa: ASSTGTGLWEQY
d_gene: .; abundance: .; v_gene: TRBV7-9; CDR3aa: ASSFRDTGDNEQF